These T cell receptor beta chains were read from a single sample in a study of blood T cell repertoires in COVID-19. TCRdb's table, derived via immunoSEQ multiplex PCR, lists solely in-frame clones and lacks some. The table includes about 670,000 clones, about nine tenths detected once. Specimen: peripheral blood. These receptors came from a woman aged 18-30 years with acute or convalescent COVID-19. Each CDR3 is given with its conserved first and last residue. Fields, in order: V gene, clone size, J gene, D gene, CDR3 protein, CDR3 DNA. D genes are given only for firm matches. Only part of the rows carry a size: once, few, many, or a class if the clone is expanded.

V: TRBV4-1; size: .; J: TRBJ1-2; D: TRBD1; CDR3: CASSQPTGDHYGYTF; DNA: TGCGCCAGCAGCCAACCGACAGGGGATCACTATGGCTACACCTTC
V: TRBV6-5; size: .; J: TRBJ1-1; D: TRBD1; CDR3: CASSITGGNTEAFF; DNA: TGTGCCAGCAGTATAACAGGGGGCAACACTGAAGCTTTCTTT
V: TRBV7-8; size: .; J: TRBJ1-2; D: TRBD1; CDR3: CASSRTETGGAFSGYTF; DNA: TGTGCCAGCAGCCGAACAGAAACAGGGGGCGCCTTCAGTGGCTACACCTTC
V: TRBV5-4; size: .; J: TRBJ1-1; D: TRBD1; CDR3: CASSLAGGEAAFF; DNA: TGTGCCAGCAGCTTGGCAGGGGGTGAGGCGGCTTTCTTT
V: TRBV4-2; size: .; J: TRBJ2-2; D: .; CDR3: CASSPPQNRELFF; DNA: TGTGCCAGCAGCCCTCCACAAAACCGGGAGCTGTTTTTT
V: TRBV11-2; size: once; J: TRBJ2-7; D: TRBD2; CDR3: CASRPTSGGAREQYF; DNA: TGTGCCAGCAGACCGACTAGCGGGGGGGCGCGGGAGCAGTACTTC
V: TRBV3-1/TRBV3-2; size: .; J: TRBJ1-4; D: .; CDR3: CASSQVEEKLFF; DNA: TGTGCCAGCAGCCAAGTCGAGGAAAAACTGTTTTTT
V: TRBV5-1; size: .; J: TRBJ2-7; D: .; CDR3: CASRVDPGGSYEQYF; DNA: TGCGCCAGCAGAGTGGACCCAGGGGGGTCCTACGAGCAGTACTTC
V: TRBV11-2; size: .; J: TRBJ1-1; D: .; CDR3: CASSLDVDTEAFF; DNA: TGTGCCAGCAGCTTAGACGTCGACACTGAAGCTTTCTTT
V: TRBV3-1/TRBV3-2; size: .; J: TRBJ1-2; D: TRBD1; CDR3: CASRPGQGGSSYGYTF; DNA: TGTGCCAGCAGGCCGGGACAGGGTGGGTCCAGCTATGGCTACACCTTC
V: TRBV7-9; size: .; J: TRBJ2-1; D: .; CDR3: CASSLAAGSDEQFF; DNA: TGTGCCAGCAGCTTAGCGGCTGGGAGCGATGAGCAGTTCTTC
V: TRBV10-1; size: .; J: TRBJ1-5; D: .; CDR3: CASSEDRVLDQPQHF; DNA: TGCGCCAGCAGTGAGGACAGAGTATTGGATCAGCCCCAGCATTTT
V: TRBV19; size: .; J: TRBJ1-3; D: .; CDR3: CASSMETGSGNTIYF; DNA: TGTGCCAGTAGTATGGAAACAGGGTCCGGAAACACCATATATTTT
V: TRBV2; size: .; J: TRBJ1-4; D: .; CDR3: CAGGGRRINEKLFF; DNA: TGTGCCGGGGGGGGGCGTCGTATCAATGAAAAACTGTTTTTT
V: TRBV14; size: few; J: TRBJ2-1; D: .; CDR3: CASSVTGSEQFF; DNA: TGTGCCAGCAGCGTAACAGGGTCCGAGCAGTTCTTC
V: TRBV7-9; size: few; J: TRBJ1-5; D: TRBD1; CDR3: CASSPGGGQPQHF; DNA: TGTGCCAGCAGCCCAGGGGGTGGGCAGCCCCAGCATTTT
V: TRBV6-5; size: .; J: TRBJ1-5; D: .; CDR3: CASIRQVGQPQHF; DNA: TGTGCCAGCATTAGACAGGTGGGACAGCCCCAGCATTTT
V: TRBV27; size: .; J: TRBJ1-2; D: .; CDR3: CASSRITPTGSGYTF; DNA: TGTGCCAGCAGTCGTATAACCCCGACAGGAAGCGGCTACACCTTC
V: TRBV18; size: few; J: TRBJ2-3; D: .; CDR3: CASSPSLADTQYF; DNA: TGTGCCAGCTCACCGAGTTTGGCAGATACGCAGTATTTT
V: TRBV2; size: .; J: TRBJ2-2; D: .; CDR3: CASSEAGDRNTGELFF; DNA: TGTGCCAGCAGTGAAGCAGGGGATAGGAACACCGGGGAGCTGTTTTTT
V: TRBV5-4; size: .; J: TRBJ1-5; D: .; CDR3: CASSFQGRGQPQHF; DNA: TGTGCCAGCAGCTTCCAGGGGCGGGGGCAGCCCCAGCATTTT
V: TRBV25-1; size: .; J: TRBJ1-1; D: .; CDR3: CASSVAELGRGTEAFF; DNA: TGTGCCAGCAGTGTTGCCGAGTTGGGGAGGGGGACTGAAGCTTTCTTT
V: TRBV7-8; size: .; J: TRBJ1-5; D: .; CDR3: CASSPRIGVGQPQHF; DNA: TGTGCCAGCAGCCCCCGGATCGGGGTTGGTCAGCCCCAGCATTTT
V: TRBV18; size: .; J: TRBJ1-2; D: .; CDR3: CASSPEPNYGYTF; DNA: TGTGCCAGCTCACCAGAGCCTAACTATGGCTACACCTTC
V: TRBV6-5; size: once; J: TRBJ1-6; D: TRBD1; CDR3: CASIWGTDNSPLHF; DNA: TGTGCCAGCATCTGGGGGACAGATAATTCACCCCTCCACTTT
V: TRBV27; size: .; J: TRBJ1-4; D: .; CDR3: CASSPLGGEGEKLFF; DNA: TGTGCCAGCAGCCCCCTGGGGGGGGAGGGTGAAAAACTGTTTTTT
V: TRBV5-6; size: .; J: TRBJ1-2; D: .; CDR3: CASSLARNGYTF; DNA: TGTGCCAGCAGCTTGGCCAGAAATGGCTACACCTTC
V: TRBV19; size: .; J: TRBJ2-2; D: .; CDR3: CASSITSGTGELFF; DNA: TGTGCCAGTAGTATAACGTCCGGCACCGGGGAGCTGTTTTTT
V: TRBV27; size: .; J: TRBJ1-5; D: .; CDR3: CASAAPGNQPQHF; DNA: TGTGCCAGCGCCGCTCCGGGCAATCAGCCCCAGCATTTT
V: TRBV6-1; size: .; J: TRBJ1-5; D: .; CDR3: CASSEARTAYSNQPQHF; DNA: TGTGCCAGCAGTGAAGCAAGGACAGCTTATAGCAATCAGCCCCAGCATTTT
V: TRBV2; size: .; J: TRBJ2-7; D: TRBD2; CDR3: CASTLAGGLFYEQYF; DNA: TGTGCCAGCACCCTAGCGGGGGGGCTTTTCTACGAGCAGTACTTC
V: TRBV20-1; size: .; J: TRBJ1-2; D: .; CDR3: CSAAGDGYTF; DNA: TGCAGTGCAGCGGGGGATGGCTACACCTTC
V: TRBV5-6; size: .; J: TRBJ2-1; D: .; CDR3: CASSLGLRVFYNEQFF; DNA: TGTGCCAGCAGCTTGGGCCTTAGAGTTTTTTACAATGAGCAGTTCTTC
V: TRBV7-2; size: few; J: TRBJ2-7; D: TRBD1; CDR3: CASSLDREDEQYF; DNA: TGTGCCAGCAGCTTGGACAGGGAGGATGAGCAGTACTTC
V: TRBV3-1/TRBV3-2; size: .; J: TRBJ1-1; D: .; CDR3: CASSQELAGQMNTEAFF; DNA: TGTGCCAGCAGCCAAGAGCTCGCAGGACAGATGAACACTGAAGCTTTCTTT
V: TRBV27; size: once; J: TRBJ1-2; D: .; CDR3: CASSATGKGNYGYTF; DNA: TGTGCCAGCAGTGCTACAGGGAAAGGAAACTATGGCTACACCTTC
V: TRBV19; size: few; J: TRBJ1-5; D: .; CDR3: CASSYLNQPQHF; DNA: TGTGCCAGTTCGTATTTGAATCAGCCCCAGCATTTT
V: TRBV27; size: .; J: TRBJ2-7; D: TRBD1; CDR3: CASSQTGGFYEQYF; DNA: TGTGCCAGCAGTCAAACAGGGGGCTTCTACGAGCAGTACTTC
V: TRBV29-1; size: .; J: TRBJ1-2; D: .; CDR3: CSVVPEGLPNYGYTF; DNA: TGCAGCGTCGTACCGGAGGGGTTACCTAACTATGGCTACACCTTC
V: TRBV3-1/TRBV3-2; size: .; J: TRBJ1-6; D: TRBD1; CDR3: CASSQEGGGLTALHF; DNA: TGTGCCAGCAGCCAAGAAGGAGGGGGCCTGACGGCCCTCCACTTT
V: TRBV2; size: .; J: TRBJ1-1; D: .; CDR3: CASSAPGSVPSKEAFF; DNA: TGTGCCAGCAGCGCCCCGGGGAGTGTCCCCTCCAAGGAAGCTTTCTTT
V: TRBV28; size: .; J: TRBJ1-1; D: .; CDR3: CASSPRTEAFF; DNA: TGTGCCAGCAGTCCCCGTACTGAAGCTTTCTTT
V: TRBV9; size: once; J: TRBJ1-1; D: .; CDR3: CASSPGPAGAEAFF; DNA: TGTGCCAGCAGCCCCGGACCCGCGGGCGCTGAAGCTTTCTTT
V: TRBV29-1; size: .; J: TRBJ1-1; D: TRBD1; CDR3: CSVFYTGDTEAFF; DNA: TGCAGCGTTTTTTATACAGGGGACACTGAAGCTTTCTTT
V: TRBV7-9; size: .; J: TRBJ1-2; D: .; CDR3: CASSLDLGPGYTF; DNA: TGTGCCAGCAGCTTAGATCTTGGGCCAGGCTACACCTTC
V: TRBV19; size: .; J: TRBJ2-7; D: TRBD1; CDR3: CASSIRQGGAYEQYF; DNA: TGTGCCAGTAGTATTCGACAGGGGGGCGCCTACGAGCAGTACTTC
V: TRBV13; size: .; J: TRBJ1-4; D: TRBD1; CDR3: CASANRGPSEKLFF; DNA: TGTGCCAGCGCTAACAGGGGCCCTAGTGAAAAACTGTTTTTT
V: TRBV7-9; size: few; J: TRBJ1-1; D: .; CDR3: CASNEAGVTEAFF; DNA: TGTGCCAGCAACGAAGCAGGGGTAACTGAAGCTTTCTTT
V: TRBV19; size: .; J: TRBJ1-1; D: .; CDR3: CASSPLTDSGTEAFF; DNA: TGTGCCAGTAGTCCCCTAACTGACTCCGGCACTGAAGCTTTCTTT
V: TRBV21-1; size: .; J: TRBJ1-2; D: .; CDR3: CATLLGPTYGYTF; DNA: TGTGCCACCCTCCTGGGCCCCACCTATGGCTACACCTTC